This is a list of T cell receptor beta chains from one sample in a study of blood T cell repertoires in COVID-19. The method was immunoSEQ multiplex PCR; TCRdb's version includes in-frame clones alone and lacks a portion of them. In the table there are about 240,000 clones, roughly 90% of which are singletons. The material sequenced was PBMCs or T cells enriched from blood (not recorded which). The receptors were sampled from a woman aged 25 to 39 with acute COVID-19. The CDR3 runs from the conserved cysteine through the conserved F or W. The D gene is left open where the match is weak. Clone size is stated in some rows and not others, as once, few, many or a class when expanded.

J | D | V | size | CDR3 | DNA
TRBJ1-2 | . | TRBV19 | few | CASWDSTNYGYTF | TGTGCCAGTTGGGACTCTACTAACTATGGCTACACCTTC
TRBJ2-2 | TRBD1 | TRBV18 | . | CASSATSQGAGELFF | TGTGCCAGCTCAGCGACGAGCCAGGGGGCCGGGGAGCTGTTTTTT
TRBJ1-2 | TRBD1 | TRBV7-2 | . | CASSSQGSYGYTF | TGTGCCAGCAGCTCACAGGGGTCCTATGGCTACACCTTC
TRBJ1-5 | TRBD1 | TRBV18 | . | CASSPNRGQGQPQHF | TGTGCCAGCTCACCGAACAGGGGGCAGGGACAGCCCCAGCATTTT
TRBJ2-1 | TRBD2 | TRBV27 | . | CASSLGLAGHNEQFF | TGTGCCAGCAGTTTAGGACTAGCGGGGCACAATGAGCAGTTCTTC
TRBJ1-5 | . | TRBV5-1 | . | CASSLGGDWGNQPQHF | TGCGCCAGCAGCTTGGGAGGGGACTGGGGGAATCAGCCCCAGCATTTT
TRBJ2-2 | . | TRBV27 | . | CASSLRTGRGTGELFF | TGTGCCAGCAGTTTAAGGACAGGGAGGGGTACCGGGGAGCTGTTTTTT
TRBJ2-7 | . | TRBV13 | . | CASSSGGTARHYEQYF | TGTGCCAGCAGCTCCGGCGGGACAGCCCGTCACTACGAGCAGTACTTC
TRBJ1-1 | . | TRBV6-4 | . | CASSKEGENTEAFF | TGTGCCAGCAGTAAAGAGGGAGAGAACACTGAAGCTTTCTTT
TRBJ1-1 | TRBD1 | TRBV5-6 | . | CASSSTGARAFF | TGTGCCAGCAGCTCTACAGGGGCGCGGGCTTTCTTT
TRBJ1-2 | . | TRBV7-2 | . | CASIEGSSNYGYTF | TGTGCCAGCATTGAGGGTTCTTCTAACTATGGCTACACCTTC
TRBJ2-7 | TRBD1 | TRBV6-1 | . | CASSSGQGRYEQYF | TGTGCCAGCAGTTCTGGACAGGGGAGGTACGAGCAGTACTTC
TRBJ1-4 | . | TRBV27 | . | CASSLAGGEKLFF | TGTGCCAGCAGTTTAGCCGGGGGGGAAAAACTGTTTTTT
TRBJ1-2 | . | TRBV6-5 | . | CASSTGPYGYTF | TGTGCCAGCAGTACAGGGCCCTATGGCTACACCTTC
TRBJ2-5 | . | TRBV11-2 | once | CASRSRLRTEETQYF | TGTGCCAGCAGGAGCCGACTCCGGACAGAGGAGACCCAGTACTTC
TRBJ1-6 | . | TRBV11-2 | once | CASSPSGQDNSPLHF | TGTGCCAGCAGTCCCAGTGGGCAGGATAATTCACCCCTCCACTTT
TRBJ2-7 | TRBD2 | TRBV7-2 | . | CASSPGERAGSYEQYF | TGTGCCAGCAGCCCGGGCGAGCGAGCGGGATCCTACGAGCAGTACTTC
TRBJ1-1 | . | TRBV29-1 | . | CSVEGGATRAFF | TGCAGCGTTGAAGGGGGAGCGACGAGAGCTTTCTTT
TRBJ2-2 | TRBD1 | TRBV6-5 | . | CASSYPGQGNTGELFF | TGTGCCAGCAGTTACCCCGGACAGGGGAACACCGGGGAGCTGTTTTTT
TRBJ2-3 | TRBD2 | TRBV7-2 | few | CASSLATRSGAVEDTQYF | TGTGCCAGCAGCTTAGCCACCCGTAGCGGGGCCGTGGAGGATACGCAGTATTTT
TRBJ1-4 | . | TRBV30 | once | CAWSGVLEEKLFF | TGTGCCTGGAGTGGAGTCCTCGAAGAAAAACTGTTTTTT
TRBJ2-7 | . | TRBV6-5 | once | CASSLLAGLSEQYF | TGTGCCAGCAGTCTCCTGGCGGGGTTGAGCGAGCAGTACTTC
TRBJ1-2 | . | TRBV10-2 | . | CASIPMGAGDGYTF | TGCGCCAGCATCCCCATGGGGGCGGGGGATGGCTACACCTTC
TRBJ1-1 | . | TRBV2 | . | CASSEYLRDTEAFF | TGTGCCAGCAGTGAATATTTGAGAGACACTGAAGCTTTCTTT
TRBJ2-3 | TRBD2 | TRBV5-4 | . | CASSARGGSRDTQYF | TGTGCCAGCAGCGCGCGGGGGGGCTCGAGAGATACGCAGTATTTT
TRBJ2-7 | TRBD1 | TRBV5-1 | . | CASSTGTAAYEQYF | TGCGCCAGCAGCACCGGGACAGCAGCCTACGAGCAGTACTTC
TRBJ2-2 | . | TRBV18 | . | CASSTAGNTGELFF | TGTGCCAGCTCAACGGCAGGGAACACCGGGGAGCTGTTTTTT
TRBJ2-7 | . | TRBV12-3/TRBV12-4 | . | CASRRIYEQYF | TGTGCCAGCAGGCGGATCTACGAGCAGTACTTC
TRBJ1-1 | TRBD1 | TRBV13 | . | CASSLDGTGASGTEAFF | TGTGCCAGCAGCTTAGATGGGACAGGGGCATCAGGCACTGAAGCTTTCTTT
TRBJ1-4 | TRBD1 | TRBV7-2 | . | CASRSGQVNEKLFF | TGTGCCAGCAGATCGGGACAGGTTAATGAAAAACTGTTTTTT
TRBJ1-5 | TRBD1 | TRBV23-1 | . | CARRTGGNQPQHF | TGCGCCAGACGGACAGGGGGCAATCAGCCCCAGCATTTT
TRBJ1-3 | . | TRBV2 | . | CASSVYREIGNTIYF | TGTGCCAGCAGTGTATATCGGGAGATTGGAAACACCATATATTTT
TRBJ2-7 | . | TRBV4-3 | . | CASSQVISYEQYF | TGCGCCAGCAGCCAAGTAATTAGTTACGAGCAGTACTTC
TRBJ1-1 | . | TRBV5-1 | . | CASSFSGLSGAFF | TGCGCCAGCAGCTTCTCAGGGTTGTCGGGAGCTTTCTTT
TRBJ1-1 | TRBD1 | TRBV27 | . | CASSLSPGTGVMNTEAFF | TGTGCCAGCAGTTTATCCCCCGGGACAGGAGTCATGAACACTGAAGCTTTCTTT
TRBJ2-7 | TRBD1 | TRBV11-2 | . | CASSAGGTGLHEQYF | TGTGCCAGCAGCGCAGGGGGGACAGGGCTACACGAGCAGTACTTC
TRBJ1-6 | . | TRBV5-6 | . | CASSILQGSPLHF | TGTGCCAGCAGCATACTACAGGGTTCACCCCTCCACTTT
TRBJ1-2 | TRBD1 | TRBV25-1 | . | CASRGDRGDYGYTF | TGTGCCAGCAGGGGGGACAGGGGGGACTATGGCTACACCTTC
TRBJ1-1 | TRBD1 | TRBV6-6 | . | CASSHTPRGHMNTEAFF | TGTGCCAGCAGTCACACTCCCAGGGGGCACATGAACACTGAAGCTTTCTTT
TRBJ1-5 | . | TRBV19 | . | CASSINGGSNQPQHF | TGTGCCAGTAGTATAAATGGAGGTAGCAATCAGCCCCAGCATTTT
TRBJ2-2 | TRBD1 | TRBV11-3 | . | CASSYQQGEELFF | TGTGCCAGCAGCTACCAACAGGGGGAGGAGCTGTTTTTT
TRBJ1-1 | . | TRBV11-3 | . | CASSLGRSNTEAFF | TGTGCCAGCAGCTTAGGTCGGTCGAACACTGAAGCTTTCTTT
TRBJ2-3 | . | TRBV29-1 | . | CSAAAGATDTQYF | TGCAGCGCAGCGGCGGGGGCCACAGATACGCAGTATTTT
TRBJ1-1 | . | TRBV7-6 | once | CASSGGTNTEAFF | TGTGCCAGCAGCGGAGGCACGAACACTGAAGCTTTCTTT
TRBJ1-6 | TRBD1 | TRBV19 | . | CASSTFYRGRHSPLHF | TGTGCCAGTAGTACCTTCTACAGGGGGCGACATTCACCCCTCCACTTT